Below are 20 T cell receptor beta chains sequenced from a single sample in a study of patients and donors after allogeneic stem cell transplantation (dated by TCRdb to 2018 to 2021). The library came from RT-PCR. Reads for this sample came from a NextSeq 550. TCRdb applied fastp at Q25 and MiXCR to the public reads, then kept only in-frame beta chains. CDR3 protein duplicates are merged, each entry listing the most common genes and DNA. The sample profile shows roughly 880,000 distinct CDR3 sequences; over 15% of them were found once. The ten largest clones add up to 5% to 6.5% of the sample. The sequenced material came from blood, either unsorted or a sorted T cell fraction (not recorded which). These receptor sequences come from a human donor who was either an allogeneic HSCT recipient or a stem cell or donor lymphocyte infusion donor (not recorded which). It is not recorded whose cells these are; they may come from a transplant donor.

In this sample, this clonotype turned up a few times. J is TRBJ2-3 and V is TRBV2, with 8 bases matching TRBD2. V lost 7 bases to trimming and J lost 5 bases; unmatched junction nucleotides: 11. Germline CDR1 SNHLY, CDR2 FYNNEI. The CDR3 totals 15 residues. As DNA, the CDR3 is TGTGCCAGCAACCCGGTGGCGGGAGGCGGAGATACGCAGTATTTT. It specifies CASNPVAGGGDTQYF.

A few counts support this clonotype. The V and J genes are TRBV7-9 and TRBJ2-7; D is uncertain. V was trimmed by 5 bases and J by 7 bases, leaving 12 bases between them. Germline lookup yields CDR1 SEHNR and CDR2 FQNEAQ (reference sequence). This CDR3 comprises 12 residues. CDR3 nucleotides: TGTGCCAGCAGCATCTACACGCAAGAGCAGTACTTC. Amino acids: CASSIYTQEQYF.

This clonotype showed up just a few times. The chain has TRBV29-1 and TRBJ1-5; D is uncertain. Germline V gene data show CDR1 as SQVTM and CDR2 as ANQGSEA. Trimming took 4 bases from V and 5 from J, leaving 12 bases between them. CDR3 length: 13 amino acids. The CDR3 protein is CSVAAHWDQPQHF. DNA for the CDR3: TGCAGCGTTGCGGCCCACTGGGATCAGCCCCAGCATTTT. Drawing the rest from reference TRBV29-1 and TRBJ1-5, the complete variable domain is SAVISQKPSRDICQRGTSLTIQCQVDSQVTMMFWYRQQPGQSLTLIATANQGSEATYESGFVIDKFPISRPNLTFSTLTVSNMSPEDSSIYLCSVAAHWDQPQHFGDGTRLSIL.

This clonotype was seen only a few times. V usage is TRBV4-2 and J usage is TRBJ2-5, with 13 bases that match TRBD2. Germline CDR1 and CDR2: LGHNA and YNFKEQ. V lost 0 bases to trimming and J lost 4 bases; unmatched junction nucleotides: 2. This CDR3 region has 16 residues. The CDR3 bases are TGTGCCAGCAGCCAAGATGGACTAGCGGGGGCAGAGACCCAGTACTTC. It specifies CASSQDGLAGAETQYF.

In its sample, this clonotype was seen a few times. The J gene is TRBJ2-7, the V gene TRBV20-1, with 8 bases fitting TRBD2. Germline-derived CDR1 and CDR2 are DFQATT and SNEGSKA (reference sequence). This CDR3 contains 14 residues. The junction had 8 bases not matched to a gene; V was cut back by 3 bases and J by 4 bases. This CDR3 reads CSARVVAGRYEQYF. The CDR3 region has the DNA TGCAGTGCTAGGGTGGTAGCGGGAAGGTACGAGCAGTACTTC.

The CDR3: CAISESGSSYNSPLHF. CDR3 coding DNA: TGTGCCATCAGTGAGTCGGGTAGCTCCTATAATTCACCCCTCCACTTT. The rearrangement links TRBV10-3 to TRBJ1-6, with D hard to call. V lost 0 bases to trimming and J lost 0 bases, with 6 bases between them. Germline CDR1 and CDR2: ENHRY and SYGVKD. This CDR3 is 16 amino acids long.

The chain couples TRBV12-3 or TRBV12-4 to TRBJ2-1; 14 bases agree with TRBD2. J lost 1 base, V lost 5 bases, and 7 bases had no gene match. The CDR3 extends over 18 amino acids. CDR3 sequence reads: CASSRGLAGGGSYNEQFF. Written as DNA, the CDR3 is TGTGCCAGCAGTCGCGGACTAGCGGGAGGTGGTTCCTACAATGAGCAGTTCTTC.

The V and J genes are TRBV11-2 and TRBJ1-5; 10 positions agree with TRBD1. Germline values: CDR1 SGHAT, CDR2 FQNNGV. The CDR3 is 17 amino acids. V lost 6 bases and J lost 3; bases outside the gene matches: 11. The CDR3 nucleotides are TGTGCCAGCAGTTGGGGTCGACAGGGGGCGGACAATCAGCCCCAGCATTTT. Protein: CASSWGRQGADNQPQHF.

This clonotype was counted a few times. The V call is TRBV7-2, the J call TRBJ2-7, with a possible D match to TRBD1 (5 bases). Trimming left V 2 bases short and J 2 bases short, with 10 bases between. This CDR3 has 14 residues. The germline V gene encodes CDR1 SGHTA and CDR2 FQGNSA. The CDR3 nucleotides are TGTGCCAGCAGCTTAAGGACAAGACCCTACGAGCAGTACTTC. Its protein is CASSLRTRPYEQYF.

This clonotype has at least ten counts. V is TRBV20-1 and J is TRBJ2-1; 8 bases are shared with TRBD2. V lost 7 bases, J lost 6 bases, and 14 bases stayed unmatched. The germline V gene encodes CDR1 DFQATT and CDR2 SNEGSKA (reference sequence). The CDR3 sequence is 15 residues long. CDR3 bases: TGCAGTGTCCGACTTCCGGGACTAGGAGGCAATGAGCAGTTCTTC. Its translation: CSVRLPGLGGNEQFF.

The chain links TRBV10-3 to TRBJ2-7; perhaps TRBD1 as D (6 bases). The CDR3 length is 13 residues. Germline V CDR1 and CDR2: ENHRY, SYGVKD. Trimming took 4 bases from V and 2 from J, leaving 9 bases between them. In nucleotides, the CDR3 is TGTGCCATCAGTGTGGGACAACCCTACGAGCAGTACTTC. Translated: CAISVGQPYEQYF.

The chain links TRBV24-1 to TRBJ2-1, with D perhaps TRBD1 (5 bases). Germline V CDR1 and CDR2: KGHDR, SFDVKD. V lost 10 bases and J 4 bases, leaving 13 bases between the germline ends. The CDR3 spans 13 residues. The CDR3, as DNA: TGTGCCACATCCCTGGGGCTGTACAATGAGCAGTTCTTC. This sequence encodes CATSLGLYNEQFF.

This clonotype was seen a few times. The genes are TRBV5-6 and TRBJ1-1, with 10 positions matching TRBD1. The germline V gene encodes CDR1 SGHDT and CDR2 YYEEEE. Losses at the gene ends were 2 bases for V and 2 bases for J; bases not matched to a gene: 12. There are 18 residues in the CDR3. This chain's CDR3 is CASSFRGTGTGANTEAFF. In nucleotides, the CDR3 is TGTGCCAGCAGCTTTAGGGGTACCGGGACAGGGGCTAACACTGAAGCTTTCTTT.

The sample holds many counts of this clonotype. This sequence joins TRBV7-2 and TRBJ1-2, with D unresolved. The V end was cut by 5 bases, the J end by 3 bases, with 19 bases between. Germline V gene sequence: CDR1 SGHTA, CDR2 FQGNSA. The length of the CDR3 is 16 residues. DNA for the CDR3: TGTGCCAGCAGCCAGGTGTCCCAGGTGGGAGACTATGGCTACACCTTC. Translated: CASSQVSQVGDYGYTF.

This clonotype was observed a handful of times. The rearrangement links TRBV12-3 or TRBV12-4 to TRBJ2-1, with 7 nucleotides matching TRBD2. After removal of 3 bases from V and 4 bases from J, the junction contained 9 bases not matched to a gene. CDR3 length: 16 residues. The CDR3 loop reads CASSFLHPGLYNEQFF. The DNA for the CDR3 is TGTGCCAGCAGTTTTCTTCACCCGGGACTATACAATGAGCAGTTCTTC.

This clonotype has just a few counts. V gene TRBV9 combines with J gene TRBJ1-1; D not resolved. The V gene's germline CDR1 is SGDLS and CDR2 YYNGEE. Trimming took 0 bases from V and 5 from J, leaving 11 bases between them. This CDR3 has 14 residues. DNA for the CDR3: TGTGCCAGCAGCGTAGATGGGTATAGGACTGAAGCTTTCTTT. The encoded protein is CASSVDGYRTEAFF.

This clonotype has more than one count but fewer than ten. The V and J genes are TRBV20-1 and TRBJ2-1; 9 bases line up with TRBD2. Germline CDR1 reads DFQATT; CDR2 reads SNEGSKA (reference sequence). The CDR3 contains 16 residues. The J segment lost 7 bases and the V segment lost 0 bases, leaving 10 bases of the junction unmatched. As DNA, the CDR3 is TGCAGTGCTAGAGACCGGGCGGGACTAGCTAGGAATGAGCAGTTCTTC. It yields the protein CSARDRAGLARNEQFF.

V gene TRBV4-1 combines with J gene TRBJ2-3; D is possibly TRBD2 (6 bases). Germline lookup yields CDR1 MGHRA and CDR2 YSYEKL. The CDR3 sequence is 13 residues long. V was pared by 6 bases and J by 2 bases, with 9 bases between. CDR3 protein: CASRVADTDTQYF. The CDR3 DNA follows: TGCGCCAGCAGAGTAGCGGACACAGATACGCAGTATTTT.

J is TRBJ1-6 and V is TRBV6-1, with 7 positions matching TRBD1. Looked up from germline, CDR1 is MNHNS and CDR2 is SASEGT. The CDR3 totals 15 residues. V was clipped by 6 bases and J by 6 bases; unmatched bases: 8. The CDR3 region has the DNA TGTGCCAGCAGCTTATTGGGACAGACTAATTCACCCCTCCACTTT. It is translated as CASSLLGQTNSPLHF.

The gene calls are TRBV10-3 and TRBJ2-6; D is unclear. V dropped 5 bases and J dropped 0 bases, with 17 bases sitting between them. The CDR3 contains 18 residues. Germline CDR1 is ENHRY and CDR2 is SYGVKD. In nucleotides, the CDR3 is TGTGCCATCAGTCTAAGGCCACCCACGGTCTCTGGGGCCAACGTCCTGACTTTC. This gives the protein CAISLRPPTVSGANVLTF.